The clone carrying this T cell receptor (beta chain) was found a few times. The sample comes from a study of blood T cell repertoires in COVID-19. About the research overall: Material from acute and convalescent COVID-19 was sourced from the United States, Italy and Spain. Sources were T cells, B-cell-depleted T cells, or PBMCs; the material itself was cDNA or gDNA.

Original methodology: Reference gene primer amplification yielded estimated nucleated cell counts. TCRdb keeps only in-frame clones here, not all; method: immunoSEQ multiplex PCR. D and trimming were read from the DNA, whereas the V and J calls and clone size are those reported in that table. This sample carries some 200,000 clones, 84% of them seen once, and the ten largest clones take over 2.5%. Deletions cut 4 bases from V and 6 bases from J, with 6 bases between. The germline V gene has CDR1 SQVTM and CDR2 ANQGSEA. CDR3 length: 10 amino acids. Material for sequencing was peripheral blood. This sequence was found in a human donor with acute or convalescent COVID-19. The donor label of this sample is uncertain. The chain couples TRBV29-1 to TRBJ1-1; D is ambiguous. Here the CDR3 reads CSVVVAEAFF. The DNA of the CDR3 is TGCAGCGTTGTCGTCGCTGAAGCTTTCTTT.